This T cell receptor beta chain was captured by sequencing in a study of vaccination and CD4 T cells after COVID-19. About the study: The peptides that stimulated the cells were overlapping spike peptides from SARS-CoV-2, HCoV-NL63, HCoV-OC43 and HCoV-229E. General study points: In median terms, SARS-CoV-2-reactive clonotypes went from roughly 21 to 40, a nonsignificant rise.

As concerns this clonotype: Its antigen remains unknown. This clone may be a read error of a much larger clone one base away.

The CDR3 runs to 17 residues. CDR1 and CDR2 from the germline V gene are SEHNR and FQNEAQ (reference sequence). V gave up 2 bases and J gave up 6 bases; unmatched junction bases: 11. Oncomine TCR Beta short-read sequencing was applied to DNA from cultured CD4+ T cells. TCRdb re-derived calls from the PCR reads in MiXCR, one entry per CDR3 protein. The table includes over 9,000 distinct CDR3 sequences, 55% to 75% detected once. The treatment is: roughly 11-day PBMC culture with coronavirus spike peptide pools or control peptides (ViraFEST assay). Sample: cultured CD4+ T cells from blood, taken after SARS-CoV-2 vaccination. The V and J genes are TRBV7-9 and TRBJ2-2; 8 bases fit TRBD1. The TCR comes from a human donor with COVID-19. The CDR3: CASSLYAGQGAAGELFF. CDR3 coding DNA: TGTGCCAGCAGCTTATATGCGGGTCAGGGGGCGGCCGGGGAGCTGTTTTTT.